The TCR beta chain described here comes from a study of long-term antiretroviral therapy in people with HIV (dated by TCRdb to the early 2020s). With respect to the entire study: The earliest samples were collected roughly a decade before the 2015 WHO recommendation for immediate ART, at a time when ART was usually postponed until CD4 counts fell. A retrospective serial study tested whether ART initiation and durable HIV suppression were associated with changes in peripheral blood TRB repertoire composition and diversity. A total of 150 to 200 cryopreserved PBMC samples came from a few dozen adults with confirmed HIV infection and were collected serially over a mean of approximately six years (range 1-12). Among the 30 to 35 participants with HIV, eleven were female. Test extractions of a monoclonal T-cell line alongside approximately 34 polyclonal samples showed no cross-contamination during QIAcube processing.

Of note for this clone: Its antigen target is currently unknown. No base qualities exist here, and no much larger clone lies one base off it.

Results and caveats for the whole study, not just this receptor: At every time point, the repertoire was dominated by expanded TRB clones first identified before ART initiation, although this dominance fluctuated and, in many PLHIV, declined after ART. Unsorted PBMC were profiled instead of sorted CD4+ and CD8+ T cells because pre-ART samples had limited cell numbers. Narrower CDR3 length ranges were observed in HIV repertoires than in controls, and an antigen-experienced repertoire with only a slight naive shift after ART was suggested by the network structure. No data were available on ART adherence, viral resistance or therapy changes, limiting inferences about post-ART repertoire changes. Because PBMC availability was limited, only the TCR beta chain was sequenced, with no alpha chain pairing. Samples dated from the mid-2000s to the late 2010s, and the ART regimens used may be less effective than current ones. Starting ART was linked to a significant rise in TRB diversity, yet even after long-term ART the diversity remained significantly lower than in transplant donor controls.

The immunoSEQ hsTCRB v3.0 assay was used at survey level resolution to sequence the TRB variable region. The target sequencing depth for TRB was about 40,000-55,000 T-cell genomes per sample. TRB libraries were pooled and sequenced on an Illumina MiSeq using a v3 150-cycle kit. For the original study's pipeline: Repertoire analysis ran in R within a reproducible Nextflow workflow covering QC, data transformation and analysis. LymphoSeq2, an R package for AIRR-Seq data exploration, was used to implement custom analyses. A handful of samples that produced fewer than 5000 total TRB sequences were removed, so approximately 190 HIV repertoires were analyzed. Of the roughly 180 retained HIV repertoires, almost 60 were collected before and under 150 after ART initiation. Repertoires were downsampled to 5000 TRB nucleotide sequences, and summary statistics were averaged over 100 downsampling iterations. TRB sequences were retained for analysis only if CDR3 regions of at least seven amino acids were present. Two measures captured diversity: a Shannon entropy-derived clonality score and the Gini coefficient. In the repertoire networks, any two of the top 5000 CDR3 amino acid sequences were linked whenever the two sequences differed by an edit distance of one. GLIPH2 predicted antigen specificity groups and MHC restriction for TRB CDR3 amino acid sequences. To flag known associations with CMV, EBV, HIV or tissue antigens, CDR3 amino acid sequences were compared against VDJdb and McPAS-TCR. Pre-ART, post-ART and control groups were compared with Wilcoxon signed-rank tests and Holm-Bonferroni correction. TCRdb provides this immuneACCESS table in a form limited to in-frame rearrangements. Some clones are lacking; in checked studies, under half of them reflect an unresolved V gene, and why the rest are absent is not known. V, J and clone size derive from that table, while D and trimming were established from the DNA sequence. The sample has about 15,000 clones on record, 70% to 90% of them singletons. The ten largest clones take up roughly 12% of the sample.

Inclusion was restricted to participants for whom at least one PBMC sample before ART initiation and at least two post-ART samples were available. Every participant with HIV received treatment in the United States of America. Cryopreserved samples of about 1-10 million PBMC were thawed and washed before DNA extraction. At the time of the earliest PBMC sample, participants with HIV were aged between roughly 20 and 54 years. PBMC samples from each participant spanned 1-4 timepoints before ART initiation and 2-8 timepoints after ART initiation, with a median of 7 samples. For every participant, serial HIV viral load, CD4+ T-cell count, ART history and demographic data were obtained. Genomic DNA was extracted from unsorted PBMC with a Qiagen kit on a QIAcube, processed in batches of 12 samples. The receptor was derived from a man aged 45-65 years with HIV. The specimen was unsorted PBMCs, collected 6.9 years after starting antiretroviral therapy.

The CDR3: CASSLAWGTLLGEQYF. The nucleotide sequence reads as follows: TGTGCCAGCAGCTTGGCCTGGGGGACATTGCTCGGCGAGCAGTACTTC. Here the chain combines TRBV5-4 and TRBJ2-7, with TRBD1 tentatively as D gene (6 bases match). The germline V gene (reference sequence) supplies CDR1 SGHNT and CDR2 YYREEE. Between the V and J ends, shortened by 0 bases and 6 bases respectively, the junction contains 19 bases. The CDR3 sequence holds 16 residues, the cysteine and phenylalanine included. Only the CDR3 portion is preserved as DNA: 48 bases, with reading frame beginning at the first base.